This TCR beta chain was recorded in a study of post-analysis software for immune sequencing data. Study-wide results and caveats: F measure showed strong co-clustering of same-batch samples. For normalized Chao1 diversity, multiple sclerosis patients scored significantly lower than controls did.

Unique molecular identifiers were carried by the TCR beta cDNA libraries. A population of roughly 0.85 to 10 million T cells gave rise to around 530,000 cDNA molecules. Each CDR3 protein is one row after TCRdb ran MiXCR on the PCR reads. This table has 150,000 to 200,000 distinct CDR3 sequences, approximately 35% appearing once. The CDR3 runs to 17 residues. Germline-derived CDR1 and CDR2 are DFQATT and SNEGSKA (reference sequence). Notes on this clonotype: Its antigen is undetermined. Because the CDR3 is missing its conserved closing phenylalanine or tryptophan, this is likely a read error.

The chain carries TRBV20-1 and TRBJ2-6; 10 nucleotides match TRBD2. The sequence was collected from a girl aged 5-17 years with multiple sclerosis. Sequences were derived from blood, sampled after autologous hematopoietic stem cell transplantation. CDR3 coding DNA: TGCTGTGCTAGGAAGCGGGAGGGCCCCTCTGGGGCCAACGTCCTGACTGTC. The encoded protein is CCARKREGPSGANVLTV.